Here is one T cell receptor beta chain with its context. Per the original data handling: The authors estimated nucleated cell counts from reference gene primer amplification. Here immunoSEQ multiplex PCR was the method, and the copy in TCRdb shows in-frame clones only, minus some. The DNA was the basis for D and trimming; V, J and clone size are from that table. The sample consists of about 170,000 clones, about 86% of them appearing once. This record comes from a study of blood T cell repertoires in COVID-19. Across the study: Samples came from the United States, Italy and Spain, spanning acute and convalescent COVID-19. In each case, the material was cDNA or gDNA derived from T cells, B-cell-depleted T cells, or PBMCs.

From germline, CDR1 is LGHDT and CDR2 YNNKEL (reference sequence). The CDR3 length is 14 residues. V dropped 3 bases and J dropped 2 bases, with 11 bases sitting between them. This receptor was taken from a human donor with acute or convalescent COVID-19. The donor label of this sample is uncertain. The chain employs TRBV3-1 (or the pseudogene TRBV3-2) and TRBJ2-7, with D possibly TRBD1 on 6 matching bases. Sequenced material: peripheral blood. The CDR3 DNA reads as TGTGCCAGCAGCCACTCTGGGGGCACCTACGAGCAGTACTTC. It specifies CASSHSGGTYEQYF.